This T cell receptor beta chain was sequenced for a study of STAT5B mutations in CD4+ large granular lymphocyte leukemia. Per the germline V gene, CDR1 is SGHAT and CDR2 is FQNNGV. V gave up 3 bases and J gave up 5 bases; unmatched junction bases: 4. This CDR3 is 15 amino acids long. This clone was seen only once. Generated by immunoSEQ multiplex PCR, the TCRdb table keeps only in-frame clones and is missing some. Among fewer than 35,000 clones, less than 80% were seen once, and the ten largest hold 1.1%. This receptor was taken from a human donor in good health. The rearrangement links TRBV11-2 to TRBJ2-1, with 10 bases lining up with TRBD2. The specimen was CD4+ T cells from blood buffy coats. CDR3 sequence (DNA): TGTGCCAGCAGCTTTAGCGGGAGGACCAACAATGAGCAGTTCTTC. Its protein is CASSFSGRTNNEQFF.